This T cell receptor beta chain was captured by sequencing in a study of T cells in women clearing cervical HPV infection. About this clone itself: Sequencing ends 3 residues short of the CDR3 end; the germline J gene provides the rest.

Trimming pared 4 bases from V and 2 bases from J, leaving 12 bases between. CDR1 and CDR2 from the germline V gene are DFQATT and SNEGSKA (reference sequence). The CDR3 totals 14 residues. Sequencing used immunoSEQ multiplex PCR; TCRdb keeps in-frame clones, though not all of them. In total, the table holds 45,000 to 50,000 clones. The sequenced sample was blood buffy coat. The TCR was taken from a woman aged 18 to 75 with a cervical HPV16 infection that either progressed to CIN3+ or cleared (not recorded which). The V call is TRBV20-1, the J call TRBJ1-5; tentatively, D is TRBD1 (6 bases). The CDR3 protein is CSATQGPGNQPQHF. The sequenced part of the CDR3 DNA is TGCAGTGCTACACAGGGACCTGGCAATCAGCCC.